In its sample, the clone carrying this T cell receptor (beta chain) was seen once. The sample belongs to a study of T cell responses to AZD1222 COVID-19 vaccine. The CDR3 length is 14 residues. With 4 bases removed from V and 4 bases from J, the gap between germline ends came to 14 bases. The V gene's germline CDR1 is SGHRS and CDR2 YFSETQ. Using immunoSEQ multiplex PCR, the repertoire was profiled, and TCRdb retains in-frame clones only, with some absent. The sample holds 140,000 to 150,000 clones, around 90% seen once. This sequence was found in an adult in good health. The material sequenced was peripheral blood, taken on day 0 of AZD1222 vaccination. V is TRBV5-1 and J is TRBJ1-1; D is perhaps TRBD1 (6 bases). The CDR3 DNA sequence: TGCGCCAGCAGCGTAGGGGGGCTGGCCACTGAAGCTTTCTTT. It translates to CASSVGGLATEAFF.